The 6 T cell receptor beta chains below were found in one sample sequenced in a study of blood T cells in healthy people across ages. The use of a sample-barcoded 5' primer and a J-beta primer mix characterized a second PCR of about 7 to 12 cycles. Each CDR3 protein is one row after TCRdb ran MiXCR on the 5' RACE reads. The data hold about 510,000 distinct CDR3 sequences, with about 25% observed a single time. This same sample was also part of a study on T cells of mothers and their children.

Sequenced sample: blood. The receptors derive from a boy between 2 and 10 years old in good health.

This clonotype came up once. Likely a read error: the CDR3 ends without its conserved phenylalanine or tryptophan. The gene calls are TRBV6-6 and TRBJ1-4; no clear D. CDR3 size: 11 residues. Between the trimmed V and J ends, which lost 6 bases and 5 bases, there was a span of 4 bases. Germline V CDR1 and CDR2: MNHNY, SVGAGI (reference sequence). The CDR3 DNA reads TGTGCCAGCAGACAGAATGAAAAACTGTTTTTA. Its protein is CASRQNEKLFL.

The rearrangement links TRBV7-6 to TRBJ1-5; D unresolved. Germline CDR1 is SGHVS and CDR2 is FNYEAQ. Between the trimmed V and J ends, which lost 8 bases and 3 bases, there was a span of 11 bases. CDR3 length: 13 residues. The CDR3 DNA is TGTGCCAGCGGAGACCGACCCAATCAGCCCCAGCATTTT. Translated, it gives CASGDRPNQPQHF.

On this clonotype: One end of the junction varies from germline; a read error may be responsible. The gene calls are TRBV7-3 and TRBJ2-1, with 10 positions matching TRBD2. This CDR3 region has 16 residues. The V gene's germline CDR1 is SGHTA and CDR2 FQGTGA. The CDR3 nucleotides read TGTGCCGGCAGCTTGGTGGCTAGCGGGGGTTACAATGAGCAGTTCTTC. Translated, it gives CAGSLVASGGYNEQFF.

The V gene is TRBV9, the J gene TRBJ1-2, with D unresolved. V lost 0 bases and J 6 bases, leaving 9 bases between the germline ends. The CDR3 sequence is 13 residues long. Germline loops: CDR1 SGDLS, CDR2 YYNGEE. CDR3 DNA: TGTGCCAGCAGCGTAGGACAAGTAAATGGCTACACCTTC. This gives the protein CASSVGQVNGYTF.

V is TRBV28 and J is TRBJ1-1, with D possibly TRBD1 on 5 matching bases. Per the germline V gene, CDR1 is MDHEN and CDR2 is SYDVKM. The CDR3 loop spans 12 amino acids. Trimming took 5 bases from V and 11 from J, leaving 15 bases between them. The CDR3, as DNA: TGTGCCAGCAGTGAGAGTGCAGGGTTGGCTTTCTTT. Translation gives CASSESAGLAFF.

The CDR3 loop is CSVAIGAYNEQFF. The DNA of the CDR3 is TGCAGCGTTGCGATAGGGGCCTACAATGAGCAGTTCTTC. This chain connects TRBV29-1 to TRBJ2-1; D may be TRBD1 (5 bases). CDR1 and CDR2 from the germline V gene are SQVTM and ANQGSEA. The CDR3 is 13 residues long. The V gene lost 4 bases and the J gene lost 2 bases, with 9 bases spanning the gap.